This is a list of T cell receptor beta chains from one sample in a study of blood T cell repertoires in COVID-19. Assay used: immunoSEQ multiplex PCR; TCRdb lists only in-frame clones, some missing. This table has approximately 350,000 clones, around 83% appearing once. The specimen sequenced was PBMCs or T cells enriched from blood (not recorded which). The receptors stem from a woman in her fifties or sixties who had recovered from COVID-19. Both conserved end residues are part of each CDR3. D genes are given only for firm matches. Some rows have no size entry. The others give once, few or many, or a class for an expanded clone.

d_gene | j_gene | abundance | v_gene | CDR3nt | CDR3aa
TRBD1 | TRBJ2-5 | NA | TRBV7-2 | TGTGCCAGCAGCTTAGACCTTGAGGGGGCCCCGGAGACCCAGTACTTC | CASSLDLEGAPETQYF
NA | TRBJ1-2 | NA | TRBV18 | TGTGCCAGCTCACCTCAGGATGACTATGGCTACACCTTC | CASSPQDDYGYTF
TRBD1 | TRBJ1-1 | NA | TRBV2 | TGTGCCAGCAGTGCGGACAGGCAGAACACTGAAGCTTTCTTT | CASSADRQNTEAFF
TRBD2 | TRBJ2-1 | NA | TRBV3-1/TRBV3-2 | TGTGCCAGCAGCCTTAGCGGGAGGCCCTATGAGCAGTTCTTC | CASSLSGRPYEQFF
NA | TRBJ2-5 | NA | TRBV5-6 | TGTGCCAGCAGCTTGCGGTTGGCGGCGGGGGCCCCCCAAGAGACCCAGTACTTC | CASSLRLAAGAPQETQYF
TRBD2 | TRBJ2-3 | NA | TRBV9 | TGTGCCAGCAGCGTCTCCGGGAGGGAGGCAGATACGCAGTATTTT | CASSVSGREADTQYF
NA | TRBJ1-1 | NA | TRBV27 | TGTGCCAGCAGACTACAGGGTCTATACACTGAAGCTTTCTTT | CASRLQGLYTEAFF
TRBD1 | TRBJ1-1 | once | TRBV30 | TGTGCCTGGAGTGGAAAGGGACAGGGCCAGACTGAAGCTTTCTTT | CAWSGKGQGQTEAFF
NA | TRBJ1-2 | NA | TRBV27 | TGTGCCAGCAGTTTAAAGGGAGCTAGGGGCTACACCTTC | CASSLKGARGYTF
NA | TRBJ2-7 | few | TRBV4-1 | TGCGCCAGCAGCCAAGATGGGGGGGGCGCAAACGAGCAGTACTTC | CASSQDGGGANEQYF
NA | TRBJ1-2 | NA | TRBV19 | TGTGCCAGTACCTCTGACAGGTCCGGGTGGGGTGGCTACACCTTC | CASTSDRSGWGGYTF
NA | TRBJ1-2 | NA | TRBV6-5 | TGTGCCAGCGGCGGGAGGGGGTCCCGCGTCGGTGGCTACACCTTC | CASGGRGSRVGGYTF
NA | TRBJ2-7 | NA | TRBV11-2 | TGTGCCAGCAGTCATGAGACCTACGAGCAGTACTTC | CASSHETYEQYF
TRBD1 | TRBJ1-2 | NA | TRBV4-3 | TGCGCCAGCAGCCACCGACAGGGGCAAAACTATGGCTACACCTTC | CASSHRQGQNYGYTF
TRBD2 | TRBJ2-1 | NA | TRBV19 | TGTGCCAGTAGTATACCGACTAGCGGGCCCCTCACCTACAATGAGCAGTTCTTC | CASSIPTSGPLTYNEQFF
TRBD1 | TRBJ1-1 | once | TRBV5-1 | TGCGCCAGCAGCCCGGGACAGTCCTTTATGAACACTGAAGCTTTCTTT | CASSPGQSFMNTEAFF
NA | TRBJ2-5 | few | TRBV9 | TGTGCCAGCAGCGTCTCACTAATACAAGAGACCCAGTACTTC | CASSVSLIQETQYF
NA | TRBJ2-5 | NA | TRBV5-3 | TGTGCCAGTCCCGGGATGGAACGGCTCCAAGAGACCCAGTACTTC | CASPGMERLQETQYF
TRBD1 | TRBJ1-2 | few | TRBV4-3 | TGCGCCAGCAGCCCGCCCTCCGGGACAGCAACCTTC | CASSPPSGTATF
NA | TRBJ2-2 | once | TRBV4-2 | TGTGCCAGCAGCCAAGGTTGGACTGGTAACACCGGGGAGCTGTTTTTT | CASSQGWTGNTGELFF
NA | TRBJ1-1 | NA | TRBV15 | TGTGCCACCAGCAGAGAATTTCGCCAAGCCCAAGCTTTCTTT | CATSREFRQAQAFF
TRBD1 | TRBJ1-6 | few | TRBV9 | TGTGCCAGCAGCGCCACGGACAGGCAAAATTCACCCCTCCACTTT | CASSATDRQNSPLHF